The present T cell receptor (beta chain) was sequenced within a study of cytomegalovirus exposure and HLA in healthy donors. Study outcomes and limitations: Available immune exposure information was restricted to CMV serostatus only.

In regard to this clone: Its specificity is unknown.

Donors were ostensibly healthy at sampling, although undocumented immune exposures were probable. Primers: 60 Vbeta forward and 13 Jbeta reverse. Clones were sequenced by immunoSEQ multiplex PCR, and TCRdb holds only the in-frame ones, with some missing. This sample has 190,000 or so clones, with around 86% found just once. The TCR sequence derives from a man in his fifties or sixties in good health and CMV-seronegative. Sequencing was carried out using PBMCs.

The CDR3 loop reads CASGGRNSPLHF. DNA of the CDR3: TGTGCCAGCGGGGGCCGCAATTCACCCCTCCACTTT. V and J are TRBV28 and TRBJ1-6; D is perhaps TRBD1 (6 bases). CDR3 length equals 12 residues. Between the trimmed V and J ends, which lost 8 bases and 7 bases, there was a span of 9 bases. The germline CDR1 and CDR2 sequences are MDHEN and SYDVKM.